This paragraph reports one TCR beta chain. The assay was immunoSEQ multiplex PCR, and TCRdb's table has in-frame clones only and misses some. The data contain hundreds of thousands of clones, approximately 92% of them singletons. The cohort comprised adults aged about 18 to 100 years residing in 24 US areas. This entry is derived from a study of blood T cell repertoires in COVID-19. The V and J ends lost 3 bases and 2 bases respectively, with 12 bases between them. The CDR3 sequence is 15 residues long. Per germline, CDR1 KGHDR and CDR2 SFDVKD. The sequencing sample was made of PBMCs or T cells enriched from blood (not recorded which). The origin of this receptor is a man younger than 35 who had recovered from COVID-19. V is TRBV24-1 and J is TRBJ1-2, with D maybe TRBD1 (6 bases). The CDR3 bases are TGTGCCACCAGTGATAACCAACAGGGCAACTATGGCTACACCTTC. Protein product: CATSDNQQGNYGYTF.